This T cell receptor (beta chain) was identified during a study of shared clonotypes between healthy human individuals. Points from the study as a whole: Rarefaction analysis demonstrated incomplete sorted-subset sequencing notwithstanding large depth.

This clone has more than one count but fewer than ten. The antigen remains unidentified. Cells designated naive CD8 were CD45RO-negative and were positively selected for CCR7, with terminally differentiated effector memory CD45RA+ cells excluded. The assay was immunoSEQ multiplex PCR, and TCRdb's table has in-frame clones only and misses some. Altogether around 1.9 million clones are present, roughly 93% being singletons, with the ten largest covering more than 1.5%. Sequenced sample: naive CD8+ T cells from PBMCs. The TCR sequence derives from a man aged 18 to 30 in good health. Some clones in this sample may be carry-over from other donors' samples.

The CDR3: CASSPWEAGVHGYTF. In DNA, the CDR3 is TGTGCCAGCAGCCCGTGGGAGGCAGGGGTCCATGGCTACACCTTC. This chain links TRBV11-2 with TRBJ1-2; D is perhaps TRBD1 (6 bases). The V gene lost 5 bases and the J gene lost 6 bases, with 19 bases spanning the gap. Germline V gene data show CDR1 as SGHAT and CDR2 as FQNNGV. The length of the CDR3 is 15 residues.